This is a list of T cell receptor beta chains from one sample in a study of cytomegalovirus exposure and HLA in healthy donors. The method was immunoSEQ multiplex PCR; TCRdb's version includes in-frame clones alone and lacks a portion of them. The table lists under 110,000 clones, roughly 80% of them singletons. Sequencing used PBMCs. Source of these receptors: a man in his fifties or sixties in good health and CMV-seronegative. CDR3s include the opening cysteine and the closing phenylalanine or tryptophan. D genes are given only for firm matches. Size tells how often a clone was seen (once, few, many) or the class of an expanded clone, and some rows leave it out.

cdr3_nt,cdr3_aa,j_call,d_call,clone_size,v_call
TGTGCCAGCAGTCCGCGGAATCCCTACGAGCAGTACTTC,CASSPRNPYEQYF,TRBJ2-7,NA,few,TRBV13
TGTGCCAGCAGCTTACAGGGGGGTAGCACAGATACGCAGTATTTT,CASSLQGGSTDTQYF,TRBJ2-3,NA,NA,TRBV7-9
TGCAGCGGCACAGGTTACTATGGCTACACCTTC,CSGTGYYGYTF,TRBJ1-2,NA,NA,TRBV29-1
TGTGCCAGCAGCTTGGGCCGGGACAGGGGCTCTGGAGCTTTCTTT,CASSLGRDRGSGAFF,TRBJ1-1,TRBD1,NA,TRBV7-9
TGTGCCAGCAGCTTAGTTGGGGGCCGGGAGACCCAGTACTTC,CASSLVGGRETQYF,TRBJ2-5,NA,NA,TRBV7-2
TGTGCCAGCAGCTCCCGAGGTTGGACGAACACCGGGGAGCTGTTTTTT,CASSSRGWTNTGELFF,TRBJ2-2,NA,NA,TRBV7-9
TGTGCCAGCAGCCTGGAGGGCAGGGCCTATGGCTACACCTTC,CASSLEGRAYGYTF,TRBJ1-2,NA,NA,TRBV11-2
TGTGCCAGCAGCACAACAGGGATTAGCTCTGGAAACACCATATATTTT,CASSTTGISSGNTIYF,TRBJ1-3,NA,few,TRBV5-4
TGTGCCAGCTCACGGTCGACAGCGAGCTCCTACGAGCAGTACTTC,CASSRSTASSYEQYF,TRBJ2-7,NA,NA,TRBV18
TGTGCCAGCAGCGTATTACAGATCACCGGGGAGCTGTTTTTT,CASSVLQITGELFF,TRBJ2-2,NA,NA,TRBV9
TGTGCCAGTGCCGGGAGAGCCGGCCCGCCTAGCCCTAACTATGGCTACACCTTC,CASAGRAGPPSPNYGYTF,TRBJ1-2,NA,NA,TRBV19
TGTGCCTGGAGTGTGGAGGGGAAAGGGACAGATACGCAGTATTTT,CAWSVEGKGTDTQYF,TRBJ2-3,NA,NA,TRBV30
TGTGCCAGCAGCCACTTAGGGGGACAGGGGAATCAGCCCCAGCATTTT,CASSHLGGQGNQPQHF,TRBJ1-5,TRBD1,NA,TRBV28
TGTGCCAGCAGCTTGGAACAGATCTACAATGAGCAGTTCTTC,CASSLEQIYNEQFF,TRBJ2-1,NA,few,TRBV11-1